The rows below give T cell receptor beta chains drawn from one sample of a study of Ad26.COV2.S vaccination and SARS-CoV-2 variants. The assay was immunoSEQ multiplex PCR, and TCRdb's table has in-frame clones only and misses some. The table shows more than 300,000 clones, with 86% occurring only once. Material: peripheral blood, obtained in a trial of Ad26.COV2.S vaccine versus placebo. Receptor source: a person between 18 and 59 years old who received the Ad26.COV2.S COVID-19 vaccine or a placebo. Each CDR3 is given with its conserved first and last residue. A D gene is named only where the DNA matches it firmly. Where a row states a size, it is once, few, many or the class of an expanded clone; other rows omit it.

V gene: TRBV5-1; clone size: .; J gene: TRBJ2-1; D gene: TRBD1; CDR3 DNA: TGCGCCAGCAGCCCGGGACAGGGAGTTCTAAATGAGCAGTTCTTC; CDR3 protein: CASSPGQGVLNEQFF
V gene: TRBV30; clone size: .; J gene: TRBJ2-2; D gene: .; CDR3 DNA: TGTGCCTGGAGTACCGGGTTGGGGGACACCGGGGAGCTGTTTTTT; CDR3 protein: CAWSTGLGDTGELFF
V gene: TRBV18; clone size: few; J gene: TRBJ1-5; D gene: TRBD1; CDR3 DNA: TGTGCCAGCTCACCTTACATGACAGGGTACAATCAGCCCCAGCATTTT; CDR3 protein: CASSPYMTGYNQPQHF
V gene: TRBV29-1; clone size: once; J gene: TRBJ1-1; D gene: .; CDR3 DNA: TGCAGCGTTGCGTCAAGGTTGTGGAACACTGAAGCTTTCTTT; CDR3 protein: CSVASRLWNTEAFF
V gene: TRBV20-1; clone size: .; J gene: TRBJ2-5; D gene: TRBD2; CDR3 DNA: TGCAGTGCAAGTGGACTAGCGGAGACCCAGTACTTC; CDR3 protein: CSASGLAETQYF
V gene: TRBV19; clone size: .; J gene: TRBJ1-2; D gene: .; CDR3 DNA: TGTGCCAGTAGTGCTCCAGGGTACTATGGCTACACCTTC; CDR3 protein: CASSAPGYYGYTF
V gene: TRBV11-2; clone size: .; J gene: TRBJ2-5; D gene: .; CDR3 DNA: TGTGCCAGCAGCTTAGGGATTTGGGAGACCCAGTACTTC; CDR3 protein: CASSLGIWETQYF
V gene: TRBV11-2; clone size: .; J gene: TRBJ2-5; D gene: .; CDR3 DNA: TGTGCCAGCAGCTTACTCGGAGAGACCCAGTACTTC; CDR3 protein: CASSLLGETQYF
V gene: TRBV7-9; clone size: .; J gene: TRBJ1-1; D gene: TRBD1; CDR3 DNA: TGTGCCAGCAGCCACGACAGGGAAACTGAAGCTTTCTTT; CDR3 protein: CASSHDRETEAFF
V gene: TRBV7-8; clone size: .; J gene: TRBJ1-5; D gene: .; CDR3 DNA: TGTGCCAGCAGCCGCAAAACGGAGGGATTCTTTCATGGGACTCCAAAAGGCAATCAGCCCCAGCATTTT; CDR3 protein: CASSRKTEGFFHGTPKGNQPQHF
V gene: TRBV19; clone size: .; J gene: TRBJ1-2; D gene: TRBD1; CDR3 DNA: TGTGCCAGTAGTTTTGGGGACAGGTGGGGCTACACCTTC; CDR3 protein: CASSFGDRWGYTF
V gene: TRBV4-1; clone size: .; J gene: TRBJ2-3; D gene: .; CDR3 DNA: TGCGCCAGCAGCCAAGTTCCAGCGAGCACAGATACGCAGTATTTT; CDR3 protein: CASSQVPASTDTQYF
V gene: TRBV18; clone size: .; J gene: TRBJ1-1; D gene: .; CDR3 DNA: TGTGCCAGCTCACCGGACAGTTACACTGAAGCTTTCTTT; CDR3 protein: CASSPDSYTEAFF
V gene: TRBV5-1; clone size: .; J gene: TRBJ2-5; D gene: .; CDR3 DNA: TGCGCCAGCAGCCTACAGAGGTCCCAAGAGACCCAGTACTTC; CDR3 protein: CASSLQRSQETQYF
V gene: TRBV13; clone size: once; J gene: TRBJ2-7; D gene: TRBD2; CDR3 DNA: TGTGCCAGCAGCTTATTACTAGCGGGGGGGCCGGGCGAGCAGTACTTC; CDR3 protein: CASSLLLAGGPGEQYF
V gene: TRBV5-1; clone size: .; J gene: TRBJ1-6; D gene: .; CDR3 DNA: TGCGCCAGCAGCTTGGAGACGAGCTCCTATAATTCACCCCTCCACTTT; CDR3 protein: CASSLETSSYNSPLHF
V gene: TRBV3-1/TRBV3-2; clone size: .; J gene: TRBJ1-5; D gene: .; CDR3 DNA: TGTGCCAGCAGCCCCTCCGGTAGTCAGCCCCAGCATTTT; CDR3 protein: CASSPSGSQPQHF
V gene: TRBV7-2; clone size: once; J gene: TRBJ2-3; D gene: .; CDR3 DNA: TGTGCCAGCAGCCCGCGGACCCTCACAGATACGCAGTATTTT; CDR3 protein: CASSPRTLTDTQYF
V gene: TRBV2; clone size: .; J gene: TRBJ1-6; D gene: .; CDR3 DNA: TGTGCCATGCGGGGGTTTAATTCACCCCTCCACTTT; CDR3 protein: CAMRGFNSPLHF
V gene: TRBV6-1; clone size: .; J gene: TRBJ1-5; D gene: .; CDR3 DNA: TGTGCCAGCAGTGCGACGGGCGGGGCCGGCAATCAGCCCCAGCATTTT; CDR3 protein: CASSATGGAGNQPQHF
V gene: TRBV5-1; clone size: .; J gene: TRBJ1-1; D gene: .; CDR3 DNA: TGCGCCAGCAGCCCCGATCACCTCACTGAAGCTTTCTTT; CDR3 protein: CASSPDHLTEAFF
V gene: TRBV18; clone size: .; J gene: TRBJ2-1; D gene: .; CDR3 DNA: TGTGCCAGCTCACCCGGACAGTACAATGAGCAGTTCTTC; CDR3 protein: CASSPGQYNEQFF
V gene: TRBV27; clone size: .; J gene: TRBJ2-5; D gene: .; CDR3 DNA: TGTGCCAGCAGTTTAAGCCTGGGGGGCCTTGAGACCCAGTACTTC; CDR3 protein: CASSLSLGGLETQYF
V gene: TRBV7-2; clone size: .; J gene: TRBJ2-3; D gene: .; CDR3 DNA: TGTGCCAGCAGCTTATGGGGGCTAAACACAGATACGCAGTATTTT; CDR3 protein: CASSLWGLNTDTQYF
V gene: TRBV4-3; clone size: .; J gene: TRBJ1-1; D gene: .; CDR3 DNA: TGCGCCAGCAGCCAAGGGCGCACAGACACTGAAGCTTTCTTT; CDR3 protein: CASSQGRTDTEAFF
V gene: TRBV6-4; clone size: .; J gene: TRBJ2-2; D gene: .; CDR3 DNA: TGTGCCAGCTCAAAGAGGGGGGGCCGAGGCACCGGGGAGCTGTTTTTT; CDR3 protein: CASSKRGGRGTGELFF
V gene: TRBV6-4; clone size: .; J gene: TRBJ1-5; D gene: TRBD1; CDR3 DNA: TGTGCCAGCAGTGACGAGACAGGGGACAATCAGCCCCAGCATTTT; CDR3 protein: CASSDETGDNQPQHF
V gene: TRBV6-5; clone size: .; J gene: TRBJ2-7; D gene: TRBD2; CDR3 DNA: TGTGCCAGCAGTTACTCCCGGGGGGGGTACGAGCAGTACTTC; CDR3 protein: CASSYSRGGYEQYF
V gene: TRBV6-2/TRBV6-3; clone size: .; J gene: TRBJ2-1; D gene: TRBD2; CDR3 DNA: TGTGCCAGCAGTTACGATAGCGGGGGGGCATATGAGCAGTTCTTC; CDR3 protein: CASSYDSGGAYEQFF
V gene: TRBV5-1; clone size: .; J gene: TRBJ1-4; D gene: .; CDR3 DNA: TGCGCCAGCAGCCTGTCGACAGCAACTAATGAAAAACTGTTTTTT; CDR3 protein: CASSLSTATNEKLFF
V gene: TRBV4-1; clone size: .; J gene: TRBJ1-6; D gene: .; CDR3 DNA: TGCGCCAGCAGCCAAGGAGGACGCGGATACTCCTATAATTCACCCCTCCACTTT; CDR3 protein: CASSQGGRGYSYNSPLHF
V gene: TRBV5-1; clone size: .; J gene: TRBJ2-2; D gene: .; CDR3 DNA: TGCGCCAGCAGCGAACCCACCGGGGAGCTGTTTTTT; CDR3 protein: CASSEPTGELFF
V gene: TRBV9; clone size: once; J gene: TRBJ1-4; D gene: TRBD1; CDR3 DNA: TGTGCCAGCAGCGCTGACAGGGGGGCAACTAATGAAAAACTGTTTTTT; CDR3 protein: CASSADRGATNEKLFF
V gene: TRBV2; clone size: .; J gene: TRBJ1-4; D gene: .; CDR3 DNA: TGTGCCAGCAGTGAGTTGATGGCGGGCGCATTTGAAAAACTGTTTTTT; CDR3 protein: CASSELMAGAFEKLFF
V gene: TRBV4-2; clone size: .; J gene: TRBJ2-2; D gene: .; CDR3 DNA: TGTGCCAGCAGCCAAGTGGAGGGGAACACCGGGGAGCTGTTTTTT; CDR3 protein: CASSQVEGNTGELFF
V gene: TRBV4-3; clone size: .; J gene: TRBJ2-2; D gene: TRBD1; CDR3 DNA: TGCGCCAGCAGCCAACCGACAGGGACAAACACCGGGGAGCTGTTTTTT; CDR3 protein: CASSQPTGTNTGELFF
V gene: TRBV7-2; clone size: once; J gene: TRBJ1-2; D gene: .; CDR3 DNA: TGTGCCAGCAGCTTTAGGCAGGGTGAGGGCTACACCTTC; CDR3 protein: CASSFRQGEGYTF
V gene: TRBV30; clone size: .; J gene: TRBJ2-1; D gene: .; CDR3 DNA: TGTGCCTGGGCCCGGAGGCGGACCTCCTACAATGAGCAGTTCTTC; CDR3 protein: CAWARRRTSYNEQFF
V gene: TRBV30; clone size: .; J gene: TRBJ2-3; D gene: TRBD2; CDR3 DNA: TGTGCCTGGAGAGGCCAAGCGGGGGGGCGAGATACGCAGTATTTT; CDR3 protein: CAWRGQAGGRDTQYF
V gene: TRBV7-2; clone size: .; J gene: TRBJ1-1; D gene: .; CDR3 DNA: TGTGCCAGCAGCGTCCACAGGGTAAACACTGAAGCTTTCTTT; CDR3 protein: CASSVHRVNTEAFF
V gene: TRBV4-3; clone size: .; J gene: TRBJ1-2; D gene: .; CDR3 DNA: TGCGCCAGCAGCCAAGATCACGGACGGCGCCTATCTAACTATGGCTACACCTTC; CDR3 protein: CASSQDHGRRLSNYGYTF
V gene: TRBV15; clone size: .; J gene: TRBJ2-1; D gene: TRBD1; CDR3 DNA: TGTGCCACCAGCAGACCCTCGGACAGGGGGCATATAGAGCAGTTCTTC; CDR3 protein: CATSRPSDRGHIEQFF
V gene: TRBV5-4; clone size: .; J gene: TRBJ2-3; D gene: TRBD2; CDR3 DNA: TGTGCCAGCACAAGAAGGCGTAGCGGGGACACAGATACGCAGTATTTT; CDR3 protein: CASTRRRSGDTDTQYF
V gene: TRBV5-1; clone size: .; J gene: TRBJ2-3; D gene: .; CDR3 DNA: TGCGCCAGCAGCTTGACTGTAGATACGCAGTATTTT; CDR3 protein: CASSLTVDTQYF
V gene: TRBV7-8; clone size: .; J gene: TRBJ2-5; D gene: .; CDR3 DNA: TGTGCCAGCAGCTTAATAGTACGGGAGACCCAGTACTTC; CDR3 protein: CASSLIVRETQYF
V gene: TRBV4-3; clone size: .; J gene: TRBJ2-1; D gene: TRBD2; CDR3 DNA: TGCGCCAGCAGCCAAGAGGGGACTAGGGGGGACTACAATGAGCAGTTCTTC; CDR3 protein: CASSQEGTRGDYNEQFF
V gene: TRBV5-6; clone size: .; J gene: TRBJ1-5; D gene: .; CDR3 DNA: TGTGCCAGCAGCTTGGGGAGGGGGGCTCAGCCCCAGCATTTT; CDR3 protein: CASSLGRGAQPQHF
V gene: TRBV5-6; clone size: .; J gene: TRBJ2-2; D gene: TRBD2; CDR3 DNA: TGTGCCAGCAGCTCGCTGGACGGAGCGGGGTACGGGGAGCTGTTTTTT; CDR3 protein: CASSSLDGAGYGELFF
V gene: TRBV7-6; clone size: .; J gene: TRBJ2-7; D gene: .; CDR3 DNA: TGTGCCAGCAGCCTACACGGTGGCTACGAGCAGTACTTC; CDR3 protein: CASSLHGGYEQYF
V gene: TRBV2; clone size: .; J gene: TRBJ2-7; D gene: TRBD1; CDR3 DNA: TGTGCCAGCACCAATAAGGACAGGGCAGGCGAGCAGTACTTC; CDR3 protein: CASTNKDRAGEQYF
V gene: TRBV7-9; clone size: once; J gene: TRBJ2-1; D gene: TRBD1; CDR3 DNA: TGTGCCAGCAGCTTCCGATTAACAGGGGTCTCCTACAATGAGCAGTTCTTC; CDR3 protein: CASSFRLTGVSYNEQFF
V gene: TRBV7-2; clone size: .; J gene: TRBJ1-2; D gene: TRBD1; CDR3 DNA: TGTGCCAGCAGCTTAGACCACAGGGGTTCATGGGACTATGGCTACACCTTC; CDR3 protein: CASSLDHRGSWDYGYTF
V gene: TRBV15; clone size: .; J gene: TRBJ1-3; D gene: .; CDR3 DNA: TGTGCCACCAGCGGAACAAGAAGCTCTGGAAACACCATATATTTT; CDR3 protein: CATSGTRSSGNTIYF
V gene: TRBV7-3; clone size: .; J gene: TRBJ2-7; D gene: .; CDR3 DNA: TGTGCCAGCAGCTTAGCCGGCCGGGGTGAGCAGTACTTC; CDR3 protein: CASSLAGRGEQYF
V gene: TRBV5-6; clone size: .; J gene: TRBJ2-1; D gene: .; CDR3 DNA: TGTGCCAGCAGCTCAACTAGTGCCTACAATGAGCAGTTCTTC; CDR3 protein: CASSSTSAYNEQFF
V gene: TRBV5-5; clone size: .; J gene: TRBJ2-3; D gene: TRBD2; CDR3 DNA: TGTGCCAGCAGCTCCCAGCGGGGGTTTACCTCTAGCACAGATACGCAGTATTTT; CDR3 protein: CASSSQRGFTSSTDTQYF
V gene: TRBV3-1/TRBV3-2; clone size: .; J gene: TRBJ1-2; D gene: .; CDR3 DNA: TGTGCCAGCAGCCAAGGGAAGCAGAGTACCTATGGCTACACCTTC; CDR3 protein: CASSQGKQSTYGYTF